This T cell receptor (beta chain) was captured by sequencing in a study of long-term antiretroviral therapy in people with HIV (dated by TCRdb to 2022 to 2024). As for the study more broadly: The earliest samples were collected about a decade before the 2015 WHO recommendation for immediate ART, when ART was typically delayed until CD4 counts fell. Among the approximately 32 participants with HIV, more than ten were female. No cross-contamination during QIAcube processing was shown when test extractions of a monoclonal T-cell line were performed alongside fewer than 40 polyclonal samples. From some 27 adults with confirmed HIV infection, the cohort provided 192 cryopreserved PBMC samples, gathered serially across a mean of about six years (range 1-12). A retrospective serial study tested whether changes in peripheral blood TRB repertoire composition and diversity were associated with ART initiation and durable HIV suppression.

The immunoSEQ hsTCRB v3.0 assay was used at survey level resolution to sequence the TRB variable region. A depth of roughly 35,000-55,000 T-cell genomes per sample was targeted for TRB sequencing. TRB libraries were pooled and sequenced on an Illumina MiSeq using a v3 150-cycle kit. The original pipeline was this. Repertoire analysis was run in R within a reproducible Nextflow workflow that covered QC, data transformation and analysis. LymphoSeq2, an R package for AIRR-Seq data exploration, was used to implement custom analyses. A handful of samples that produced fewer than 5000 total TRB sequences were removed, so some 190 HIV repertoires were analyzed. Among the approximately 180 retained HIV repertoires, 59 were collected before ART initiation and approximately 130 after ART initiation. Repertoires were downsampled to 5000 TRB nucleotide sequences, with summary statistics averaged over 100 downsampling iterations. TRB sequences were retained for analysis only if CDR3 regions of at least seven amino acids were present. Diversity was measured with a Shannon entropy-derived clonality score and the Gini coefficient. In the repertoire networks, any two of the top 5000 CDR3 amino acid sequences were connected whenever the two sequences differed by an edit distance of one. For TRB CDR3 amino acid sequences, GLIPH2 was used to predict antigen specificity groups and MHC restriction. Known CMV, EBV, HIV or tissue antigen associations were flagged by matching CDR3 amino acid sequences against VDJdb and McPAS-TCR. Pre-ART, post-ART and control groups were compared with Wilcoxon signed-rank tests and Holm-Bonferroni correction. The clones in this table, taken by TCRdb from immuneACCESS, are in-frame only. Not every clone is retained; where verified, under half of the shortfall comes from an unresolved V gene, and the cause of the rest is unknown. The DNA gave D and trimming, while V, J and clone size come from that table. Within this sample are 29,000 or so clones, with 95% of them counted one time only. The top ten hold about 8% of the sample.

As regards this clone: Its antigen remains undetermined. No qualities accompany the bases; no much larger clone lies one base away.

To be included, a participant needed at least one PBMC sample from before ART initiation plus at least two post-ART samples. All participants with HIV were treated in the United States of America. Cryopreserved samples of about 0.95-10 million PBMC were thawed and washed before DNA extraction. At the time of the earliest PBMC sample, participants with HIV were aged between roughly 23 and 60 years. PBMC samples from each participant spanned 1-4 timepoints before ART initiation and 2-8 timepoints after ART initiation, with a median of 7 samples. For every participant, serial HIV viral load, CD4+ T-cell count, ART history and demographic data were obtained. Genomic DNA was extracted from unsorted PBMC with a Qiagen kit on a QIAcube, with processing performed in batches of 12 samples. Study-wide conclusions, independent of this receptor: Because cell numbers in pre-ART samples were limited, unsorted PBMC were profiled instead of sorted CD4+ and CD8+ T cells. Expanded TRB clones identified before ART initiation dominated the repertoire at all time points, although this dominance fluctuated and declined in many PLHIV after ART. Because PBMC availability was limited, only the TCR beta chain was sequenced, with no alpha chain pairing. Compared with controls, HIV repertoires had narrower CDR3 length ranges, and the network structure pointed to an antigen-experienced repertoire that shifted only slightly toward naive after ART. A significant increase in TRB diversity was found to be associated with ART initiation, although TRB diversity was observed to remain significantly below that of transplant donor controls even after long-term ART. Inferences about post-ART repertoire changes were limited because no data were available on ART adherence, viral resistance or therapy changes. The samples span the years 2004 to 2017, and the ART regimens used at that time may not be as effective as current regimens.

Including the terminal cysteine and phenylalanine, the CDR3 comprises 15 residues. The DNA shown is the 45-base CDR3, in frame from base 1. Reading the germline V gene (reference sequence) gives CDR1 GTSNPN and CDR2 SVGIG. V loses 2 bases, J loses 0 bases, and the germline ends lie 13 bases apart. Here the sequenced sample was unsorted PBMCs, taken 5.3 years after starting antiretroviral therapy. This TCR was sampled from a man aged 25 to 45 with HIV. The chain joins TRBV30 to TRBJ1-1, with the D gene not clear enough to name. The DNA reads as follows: TGTGCCTGGAGTCTAGCGGGAGCCATGAACACTGAAGCTTTCTTT. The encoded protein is CAWSLAGAMNTEAFF.